This T cell receptor beta chain was retrieved from a study of cytomegalovirus exposure and HLA in healthy donors. Primers for the PCR totalled 60 Vbeta and 13 Jbeta. Clones were read by immunoSEQ multiplex PCR, and TCRdb kept only the in-frame ones, dropping some. The sample has about 150,000 clones, about three quarters seen once; the top ten hold less than 2%. Donors likely had unrecorded immune exposures despite being nominally healthy when sampled. General observations from the study: It was reported in a later analysis that an Asian-associated ancestry cluster showed fewer N-insertions than the roughly 670-donor mean.

Germline-derived CDR1 and CDR2 are MNHEY and SMNVEV (reference sequence). This CDR3 is built from 13 residues. As concerns this clone: Its antigen is not known.

The specimen sequenced was PBMCs. This sequence was found in a man aged 40-49 years in good health and CMV-seronegative. The chain combines TRBV27 with TRBJ2-5, with a possible D match to TRBD2 (6 bases). With the DNA end fitting TRBJ2-7 better, the J assignment may be wrong. CDR3 sequence (DNA): TGTGCCACCTCCCTTAGCGGCCCGAACGAGCAGTACTTC. Its translation: CATSLSGPNEQYF.